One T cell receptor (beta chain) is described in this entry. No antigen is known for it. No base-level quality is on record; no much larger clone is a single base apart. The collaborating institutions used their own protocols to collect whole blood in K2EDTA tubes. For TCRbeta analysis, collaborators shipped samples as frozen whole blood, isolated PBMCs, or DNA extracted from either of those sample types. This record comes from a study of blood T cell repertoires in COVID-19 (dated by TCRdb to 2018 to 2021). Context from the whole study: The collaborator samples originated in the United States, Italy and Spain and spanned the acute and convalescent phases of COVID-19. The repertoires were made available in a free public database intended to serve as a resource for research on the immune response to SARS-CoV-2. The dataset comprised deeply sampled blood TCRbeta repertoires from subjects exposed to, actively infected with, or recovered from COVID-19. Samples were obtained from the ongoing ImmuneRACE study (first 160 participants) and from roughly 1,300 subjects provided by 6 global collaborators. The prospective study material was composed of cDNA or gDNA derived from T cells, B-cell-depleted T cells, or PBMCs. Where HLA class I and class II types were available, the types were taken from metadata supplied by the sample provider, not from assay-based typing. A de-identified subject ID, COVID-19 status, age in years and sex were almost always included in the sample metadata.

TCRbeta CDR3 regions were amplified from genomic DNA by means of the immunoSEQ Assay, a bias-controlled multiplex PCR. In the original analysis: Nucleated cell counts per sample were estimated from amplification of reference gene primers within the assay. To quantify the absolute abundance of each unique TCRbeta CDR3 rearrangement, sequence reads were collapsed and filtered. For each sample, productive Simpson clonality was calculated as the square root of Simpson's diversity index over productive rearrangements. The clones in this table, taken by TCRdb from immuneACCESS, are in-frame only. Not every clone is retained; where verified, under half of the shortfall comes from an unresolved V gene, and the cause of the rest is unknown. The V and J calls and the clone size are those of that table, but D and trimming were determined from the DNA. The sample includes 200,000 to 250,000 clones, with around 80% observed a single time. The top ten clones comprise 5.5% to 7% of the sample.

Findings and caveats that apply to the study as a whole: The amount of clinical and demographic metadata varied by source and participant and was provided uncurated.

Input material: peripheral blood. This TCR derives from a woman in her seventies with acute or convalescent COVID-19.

The CDR3 sequence is CASSEMSYEQYF. The bases read TGTGCCAGCAGTGAGATGAGCTACGAGCAGTACTTC. Here the chain combines TRBV2 and TRBJ2-7; a confident D gene designation cannot be given. Trimming at the junction amounts to 3 bases on V and 3 bases on J, and the germline ends lie 6 bases apart. CDR1 and CDR2, looked up from the germline V gene, are SNHLY and FYNNEI. Inclusive of the bounding cysteine and phenylalanine, the CDR3 is 12 residues long. Only CDR3 DNA remains: 36 bases, in frame from the first base.